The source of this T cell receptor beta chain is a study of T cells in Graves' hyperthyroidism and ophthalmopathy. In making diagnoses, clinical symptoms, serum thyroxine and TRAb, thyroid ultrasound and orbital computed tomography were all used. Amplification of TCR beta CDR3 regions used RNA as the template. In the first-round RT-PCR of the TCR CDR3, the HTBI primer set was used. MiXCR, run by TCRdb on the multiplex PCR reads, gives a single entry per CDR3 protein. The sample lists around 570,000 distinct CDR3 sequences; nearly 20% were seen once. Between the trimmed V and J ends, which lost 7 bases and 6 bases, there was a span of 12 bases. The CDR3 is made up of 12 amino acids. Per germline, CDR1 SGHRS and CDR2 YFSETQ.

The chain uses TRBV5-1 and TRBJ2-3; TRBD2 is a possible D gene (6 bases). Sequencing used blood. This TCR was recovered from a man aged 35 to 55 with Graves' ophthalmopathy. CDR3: CASYFSGDTQYF. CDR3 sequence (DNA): TGCGCCAGCTATTTCAGCGGGGATACGCAGTATTTT.